The rows below give T cell receptor beta chains drawn from one sample of a study of blood T cell repertoires in COVID-19. The data were produced by immunoSEQ multiplex PCR, yet TCRdb's version contains in-frame clones alone and is incomplete. The sample includes about 50,000 clones, 83% of them seen just once. The sample comprised peripheral blood. These receptor sequences come from a middle-aged man with acute or convalescent COVID-19. Each CDR3 is given with its conserved first and last residue. The D gene is left open where the match is weak. The size of a clone is reported for some rows only, either as once, few or many, or as a class for expanded clones.

NA NA TRBJ1-2 TRBV19 TGTGCCAGTCGGTCCCAGGGGAGAGTTGGCTACACCTTC CASRSQGRVGYTF
NA NA TRBJ1-3 TRBV19 TGTGCCAGTAAAGGGGACATTCTCTCTGGAAACACCATATATTTT CASKGDILSGNTIYF
few NA TRBJ1-2 TRBV7-9 TGTGCCAGCAGCTTCAGCAGGGTTGAAGGCTACACCTTC CASSFSRVEGYTF
few NA TRBJ1-1 TRBV3-1/TRBV3-2 TGTGCCAGCAGCCAACTTGACAGTGGGGCTTTCTTT CASSQLDSGAFF
NA TRBD1 TRBJ1-2 TRBV5-1 TGCGCCAGCAGCGGAACAGGGGGACCATACTATGGCTACACCTTC CASSGTGGPYYGYTF
NA NA TRBJ1-4 TRBV9 TGTGCCAGCAGCGCTACACAGGGTACTAATGAAAAACTGTTTTTT CASSATQGTNEKLFF
NA TRBD2 TRBJ2-2 TRBV30 TGTGCCTGGAGGGCAATAGCGGGTAACACCGGGGAGCTGTTTTTT CAWRAIAGNTGELFF
NA NA TRBJ2-7 TRBV4-2 TGTGCCAGCAGCCGGGATCCAGGGGGGTCCTCCTACGAGCAGTACTTC CASSRDPGGSSYEQYF
NA NA TRBJ2-1 TRBV21-1 TGTGCCAGCAGCAAAATCTGTAGCCTTCGGCTAGCGGGATTCCACAATGAGCAGTTCTTC CASSKICSLRLAGFHNEQFF
NA NA TRBJ2-2 TRBV19 TGTGCCAGCCAAAACACCGGGGAGCTGTTTTTT CASQNTGELFF
NA NA TRBJ1-5 TRBV28 TGTGCCAGCAGTTTACCAGGCGGGAATCAGCCCCAGCATTTT CASSLPGGNQPQHF
NA NA TRBJ2-3 TRBV5-1 TGCGCCAGCAGCTTAGAGGGTACGCAGTATTTT CASSLEGTQYF
NA NA TRBJ2-7 TRBV30 TGTGCCTGGAGGCGACGGGACACGTGGAACTCGGGGCAGTACTTC CAWRRRDTWNSGQYF